The 5 T cell receptor beta chains below come from one sample, sequenced in a study of blood T cell repertoires in COVID-19. Data came from immunoSEQ multiplex PCR; TCRdb stores just in-frame clones and leaves some out. This table has around 370,000 clones, around 86% appearing once. Sequenced input: peripheral blood. Receptors originate from a woman in her 50s with COVID-19, enrolled during active disease.

The chain is built from TRBV20-1 and TRBJ2-3; tentatively, D is TRBD2 (5 bases). Trimming cost V 0 bases and J 10 bases, with 8 bases left between them. From germline, CDR1 is DFQATT and CDR2 SNEGSKA (reference sequence). This CDR3 region has 11 residues. Here the CDR3 reads CSARDEGPQYF. The CDR3 DNA reads TGCAGTGCTAGAGATGAGGGCCCGCAGTATTTT.

CDR3 loop: CASRKSGSPGAYEQYF. The CDR3 DNA reads TGTGCCAGCAGGAAAAGCGGGAGCCCCGGGGCCTACGAGCAGTACTTC. The chain has TRBV5-4 and TRBJ2-7, with 8 bases fitting TRBD2. V was clipped by 5 bases and J by 2 bases; unmatched bases: 12. Germline V gene lookup returns CDR1 SGHNT and CDR2 YYREEE (reference sequence). This CDR3 spans 16 amino acids.

This rearrangement joins TRBV3-1 (or the pseudogene TRBV3-2) to TRBJ2-7; perhaps TRBD1 as D (6 bases). Germline lookup yields CDR1 LGHDT and CDR2 YNNKEL (reference sequence). Trimming removed 4 bases from V and 0 bases from J, with 10 bases in between. CDR3 length: 14 residues. The CDR3 spells CASSRTDPSYEQYF. The CDR3 DNA reads as TGTGCCAGCAGCCGGACAGACCCCTCCTACGAGCAGTACTTC.

The rearrangement uses TRBV28 and TRBJ2-2, with 8 bases lining up with TRBD1. This CDR3 is 16 amino acids long. CDR1 MDHEN and CDR2 SYDVKM come from the germline V gene. V lost 5 bases to trimming and J lost 2 bases; unmatched junction nucleotides: 7. CDR3 region: CASSPGDRINTGELFF. CDR3 sequence (DNA): TGTGCCAGCAGTCCTGGGGACAGGATAAACACCGGGGAGCTGTTTTTT.

This sequence joins TRBV27 and TRBJ2-1; 10 bases are a match to TRBD2. Germline V CDR1 and CDR2: MNHEY, SMNVEV (reference sequence). The CDR3 is 15 residues long. V shed 5 bases and J 6 bases; nucleotides not matched to a gene: 7. The CDR3 spells CASSQPSGRSNEQFF. The CDR3 DNA reads TGTGCCAGCAGTCAGCCTAGCGGGAGAAGCAATGAGCAGTTCTTC.